The table lists the clone carrying this T cell receptor beta chain with a few counts. Its target is unknown. The data were taken from a study of post-analysis software for immune sequencing data. Whole-study findings and limits: There were four or five TRBV segments more frequent in patients than controls, and TRBV5-6, TRBV5-1 and TRBV20-1 were among them.

TCR beta cDNA libraries had unique molecular identifiers. TCRdb redid the calling of the PCR reads with MiXCR, one entry per CDR3 protein. The sample yields more than 500,000 distinct CDR3 sequences, 30% to 40% seen once. From germline, CDR1 is SEHNR and CDR2 FQNEAQ (reference sequence). The CDR3 runs to 14 residues. V was cut by 7 bases and J by 7 bases, with 19 bases left in between. This sequence was found in a girl aged 2 to 17 with multiple sclerosis. This chain joins TRBV7-9 and TRBJ1-2, with D unresolved. Specimen: blood. The CDR3 sequence is CASTRVSAVSGYTF. In nucleotides, the CDR3 is TGTGCCAGCACCCGAGTTTCGGCCGTCTCTGGCTACACCTTC. The variable domain in full, with the rest retrieved from reference TRBV7-9 and TRBJ1-2, is DTGVSQNPRHKITKRGQNVTFRCDPISEHNRLYWYRQTLGQGPEFLTYFQNEAQLEKSRLLSDRFSAERPKGSFSTLEIQRTEQGDSAMYLCASTRVSAVSGYTFGSGTRLTVV.